The rows below give T cell receptor beta chains drawn from one sample of a study of Graves' ophthalmopathy and Graves' hyperthyroidism. In TCRdb, the multiplex PCR reads were re-called with MiXCR into one record per CDR3 protein. Among a few hundred thousand distinct CDR3 sequences listed, about 40% were seen once. Sequencing used peripheral blood or thyroid tissue (not recorded which). The receptors shown here come from an adult man with Graves' hyperthyroidism. The CDR3 runs from the conserved cysteine through the conserved F or W. The D gene is left open where the match is weak. Clone size appears in some rows only: once, few, many, or a class for an expanded clone.

NA	TRBJ2-7	TRBV6-1	NA	TGTGCCAGCAGTGAACCCAGGACTCCCACCTACGAGCAGTACTTC	CASSEPRTPTYEQYF
TRBD1	TRBJ1-6	TRBV10-3	once	TGTGCCAGCAGTTTACCGACAGGGGGGTATTCACCCCTCCACTTT	CASSLPTGGYSPLHF
TRBD1	TRBJ1-5	TRBV13	many	TGTGCCAGCAGCACAGGGGGACGGAATCAGCCCCAGCATTTT	CASSTGGRNQPQHF
NA	TRBJ1-4	TRBV2	once	TGTGCCAGCAGCGATATGGATCCTCTTAATGAAAAACTGTTTTTT	CASSDMDPLNEKLFF
NA	TRBJ1-2	TRBV27	many	TGTGCCAGCAGTTCAAACGGGTTTGGCTACACCTTC	CASSSNGFGYTF
NA	TRBJ2-5	TRBV29-1	many	TGCAGCGTACAGGGTCCTCTCCAAGAGACCCAGTACTTC	CSVQGPLQETQYF
NA	TRBJ1-4	TRBV6-1	NA	TGTGCTGGGGGGGGGATCTCTAATGAAAAACTGTTTTTT	CAGGGISNEKLFF
TRBD2	TRBJ2-5	TRBV7-2	few	TGTGCCAGCAGCTTATGGGCTAGCGGGGGGGCAGAGACCCAGTACTTC	CASSLWASGGAETQYF
TRBD2	TRBJ2-1	TRBV7-8	NA	TGTGCCAGCAGCTTAGCGGGAGGGTGGAATGAGCAGTTCTTC	CASSLAGGWNEQFF
NA	TRBJ1-2	TRBV12-3/TRBV12-4	NA	TGTGCCAGCAGTTTAGCGGTGGGCGCAGGATCGGATAACTATGGCTACACCTTC	CASSLAVGAGSDNYGYTF
NA	TRBJ1-5	TRBV12-3/TRBV12-4	many	TGTGCCAGCAGGCTCCAGGGAGGGGATCAGCCCCAGCATTTT	CASRLQGGDQPQHF
TRBD1	TRBJ2-1	TRBV20-1	many	TGCAGTGCTACCTTAGGACAGGGGAATGAGCAGTTCTTC	CSATLGQGNEQFF
TRBD1	TRBJ1-1	TRBV4-1	few	TGCGCCAGCAGCCAAGACGAGGGGGCCCCAGCTTTCTTT	CASSQDEGAPAFF
NA	TRBJ1-1	TRBV20-1	many	TGCAGTGCTACCTACGATAACAGGGACACTGAAGCTTTCTTT	CSATYDNRDTEAFF
TRBD2	TRBJ2-5	TRBV29-1	once	TGCAGCACTCCTACTAGCGGGACCGTTCAAGAGACCCAGTACTTC	CSTPTSGTVQETQYF
NA	TRBJ2-6	TRBV29-1	many	TGCAGCGTTGAGGGAAGTGGGGCCAACGTCCTGACTTTC	CSVEGSGANVLTF
NA	TRBJ1-2	TRBV19	many	TGTGCCAGTAGTATCGGTTTGGGGAATATAGATGGCTACACCTTC	CASSIGLGNIDGYTF
TRBD2	TRBJ2-3	TRBV2	few	TGTGCCAGCAATAGCGGGGGGGGGACGCAGTATTTT	CASNSGGGTQYF
TRBD2	TRBJ2-5	TRBV6-6	few	TGTGCCAGCAGTTACTCGGGACTAGCGGGGCGCTTCCAAGAGACCCAGTACTTC	CASSYSGLAGRFQETQYF
TRBD2	TRBJ2-5	TRBV7-9	many	TGTGCCAGCAGCTTAGCGGCGGGAGGGCGGGGAGAGACCCAGTACTTC	CASSLAAGGRGETQYF
NA	TRBJ2-5	TRBV7-9	many	TGTGCCAGCAGCCCGACCCCCTGGACCCAGTACTTC	CASSPTPWTQYF
NA	TRBJ2-7	TRBV24-1	many	TGTGCCACCAGTGACCGGGACATCGGATTTAGCTCCTACGAGCAGTACTTC	CATSDRDIGFSSYEQYF
TRBD2	TRBJ2-5	TRBV2	NA	TGTGCCAGCAGCGGCCGGCGGGGGGGCACAGATACGCAGTACTTC	CASSGRRGGTDTQYF
NA	TRBJ1-1	TRBV19	many	TGTGCCAGTAGTGTCACAACTAACACTGAAGCTTTCTTT	CASSVTTNTEAFF